The 20 T cell receptor beta chains below were found in one sample sequenced in a study of T cells in Graves' hyperthyroidism and ophthalmopathy. What was amplified from RNA transcripts were TCR beta CDR3 regions. HTBI primers drove first-round RT-PCR of the TCR CDR3. TCRdb itself ran the multiplex PCR reads through MiXCR, one entry per CDR3 protein. The sample lists some 740,000 distinct CDR3 sequences; 13% to 15% were seen once. The sample was blood. The receptors here all came from a woman between 18 and 29 years old with Graves' hyperthyroidism.

This clonotype has a count of ten or more. The CDR3 sequence: CSVASGIYNEQFF. CDR3 coding DNA: TGCAGCGTGGCTAGCGGGATCTACAATGAGCAGTTCTTC. This chain connects TRBV29-1 to TRBJ2-1; TRBD2 matches 9 bases. Germline CDR1 SQVTM, CDR2 ANQGSEA. This CDR3 is 13 amino acids long. V was pared by 6 bases and J by 3 bases, with 3 bases of the junction left unmatched.

This clonotype occurred many times. The chain combines TRBV6-2 or TRBV6-3 with TRBJ1-5; unclear D gene. Trimming removed 4 bases at V and 6 bases at J, with 16 bases between. In germline, CDR1 is MNHEY, CDR2 SVGEGT. This CDR3 has 15 residues. This chain's CDR3 is CASSSLQRAGQPQHF. CDR3 in DNA: TGTGCCAGCAGTTCACTACAGAGGGCGGGTCAGCCCCAGCATTTT.

This clonotype has a count of ten or more. This rearrangement joins TRBV7-2 to TRBJ1-1; D is uncertain. Per germline, CDR1 SGHTA and CDR2 FQGNSA. The CDR3 is 13 amino acids. The germline V and J ends were trimmed by 1 base and 5 bases, with 8 bases remaining between them. The CDR3 here is CASSLDGWTEAFF. CDR3 nucleotide sequence: TGTGCCAGCAGCTTAGACGGATGGACTGAAGCTTTCTTT.

In its sample, this clonotype was seen many times. The rearrangement links TRBV2 to TRBJ2-7; possibly TRBD1 or TRBD2 for D (5 bases each). This CDR3 comprises 16 residues. Germline lookup yields CDR1 SNHLY and CDR2 FYNNEI. Trimming removed 2 bases at V and 0 bases at J, with 14 bases between. The CDR3 sequence is CASSELGRTGSYEQYF. In DNA, the CDR3 is TGTGCCAGCAGTGAATTGGGGCGGACTGGCTCCTACGAGCAGTACTTC.

This clonotype was counted at least ten times. The V and J genes are TRBV7-6 and TRBJ2-2, with 8 bases aligning to TRBD2. With 4 bases clipped from V and 4 bases from J, the junction kept 8 bases outside the gene matches. Per the germline V gene, CDR1 is SGHVS and CDR2 is FNYEAQ. CDR3 length: 16 amino acids. The CDR3 loop reads CASSSRLASPTGELFF. CDR3 in DNA: TGTGCCAGCAGCTCGCGACTAGCGAGCCCCACCGGGGAGCTGTTTTTT.

This clonotype was picked up many times. The V gene is TRBV9, the J gene TRBJ2-7; tentatively, D is TRBD2 (6 bases). This CDR3 has 13 residues. Germline V gene sequence: CDR1 SGDLS, CDR2 YYNGEE. Trimming took off 4 bases at V and 0 bases at J, with 8 bases between the two ends. DNA for the CDR3: TGTGCCAGCAGCCGCGGGAACTCCTACGAGCAGTACTTC. The encoded protein is CASSRGNSYEQYF.

The genes are TRBV27 and TRBJ2-3; TRBD2 matches at 12 bases. CDR3 size: 17 residues. The germline V gene has CDR1 MNHEY and CDR2 SMNVEV (reference sequence). Trimming at V came to 3 bases and at J to 2 bases, leaving 6 bases not matched to a gene. CDR3 protein: CASSLASGRANTDTQYF. In nucleotides, the CDR3 is TGTGCCAGCAGTTTGGCTAGCGGGAGGGCAAACACAGATACGCAGTATTTT.

This clonotype came up many times. This sequence joins TRBV5-1 and TRBJ2-3, with D possibly being TRBD2 (6 bases). V lost 4 bases, J lost 0 bases, and 12 bases lay in between. The CDR3 runs 15 residues. Germline loops: CDR1 SGHRS, CDR2 YFSETQ. CDR3 DNA: TGCGCCAGCAGCCGACTAGGGACGAGCACAGATACGCAGTATTTT. Protein sequence: CASSRLGTSTDTQYF.

In this sample, this clonotype turned up many times. The rearrangement links TRBV20-1 to TRBJ2-5; 11 bases are shared with TRBD2. V dropped 3 bases and J dropped 6; count of bases not matched to a gene: 6. The CDR3 extends over 14 amino acids. Germline CDR1 DFQATT, CDR2 SNEGSKA (reference sequence). The CDR3 DNA sequence: TGCAGTGCTAGTCTAGCGGGAGGCAGGCAGACCCAGTACTTC. It translates to CSASLAGGRQTQYF.

The rearrangement links TRBV4-3 to TRBJ2-4, with 9 bases that match TRBD2. The CDR3 spans 17 residues. Germline trimming cut 2 bases from V and 1 base from J; bases unmatched to any gene: 6. CDR1 and CDR2 (germline): LGHNA, YSLEER. The CDR3 loop reads CASSQFLSGGAKNIQYF. The CDR3 coding sequence is TGCGCCAGCAGCCAATTCTTAAGCGGGGGGGCCAAAAACATTCAGTACTTC.

This rearrangement joins TRBV11-2 to TRBJ2-1; D uncertain. Germline assignment: CDR1 SGHAT and CDR2 FQNNGV. There are 14 residues in the CDR3. Trimming left V 2 bases short and J 5 bases short, with 10 bases between. CDR3 sequence reads: CASSLTPGHNEQFF. The DNA for the CDR3 is TGTGCCAGCAGCTTAACCCCTGGTCACAATGAGCAGTTCTTC. Combining the CDR3 with reference TRBV11-2 and TRBJ2-1 gives the whole variable domain EAGVAQSPRYKIIEKRQSVAFWCNPISGHATLYWYQQILGQGPKLLIQFQNNGVVDDSQLPKDRFSAERLKGVDSTLKIQPAKLEDSAVYLCASSLTPGHNEQFFGPGTRLTVL.

In this sample, this clonotype turned up a few times. The conserved final phenylalanine or tryptophan is absent from the CDR3, which likely points to a read error. This chain connects TRBV18 to TRBJ2-7; D is unresolved. CDR3 length: 11 residues. Between the trimmed V and J ends, which lost 5 bases and 3 bases, there was a span of 5 bases. CDR1 and CDR2 (germline): KGHSH, LQKENI. The CDR3 bases are TGTGCCAGCTCAGCTAGCTACGAGCAGTACCTC. Protein: CASSASYEQYL.

This clonotype was counted between two and nine times. V is TRBV7-2 and J is TRBJ2-3; the D gene is possibly TRBD2 (6 bases). This CDR3 comprises 14 residues. Germline values: CDR1 SGHTA, CDR2 FQGNSA. V lost 1 base and J lost 4, with 9 bases in between. The CDR3 protein is CASSLGGLSDTQYF. CDR3 sequence (DNA): TGTGCCAGCAGCTTAGGGGGACTCTCAGATACGCAGTATTTT.

The CDR3 is CSARVTRTVNQPQHF. The CDR3 region has the DNA TGCAGTGCTAGAGTAACGAGGACAGTCAATCAGCCCCAGCATTTT. The chain carries TRBV20-1 and TRBJ1-5, with a tentative D call TRBD1 (6 bases). Germline V gene sequence: CDR1 DFQATT, CDR2 SNEGSKA (reference sequence). The CDR3 has 15 amino acids. Between the trimmed V and J ends, which lost 1 base and 3 bases, there was a span of 13 bases.

This clonotype occurred many times. The rearrangement links TRBV6-6 to TRBJ2-7; D is tentatively TRBD1 or TRBD2 (5 bases each). The CDR3 is made up of 15 amino acids. The V gene's germline CDR1 is MNHNY and CDR2 SVGAGI (reference sequence). Trimming cost V 2 bases and J 0 bases, with 11 bases left between them. CDR3 in DNA: TGTGCCAGCAGTTACAGGGGCGGGTACTCCTACGAGCAGTACTTC. It yields the protein CASSYRGGYSYEQYF.

This clonotype was counted many times. V and J are TRBV30 and TRBJ2-3; 7 bases line up with TRBD2. With V trimmed by 5 bases and J by 3 bases, 14 bases remained unmatched. The CDR3 has 16 residues. Per germline, CDR1 GTSNPN and CDR2 SVGIG (reference sequence). CDR3 loop: CAWGLGGGGVTDTQYF. The CDR3 nucleotides are TGTGCCTGGGGTTTGGGGGGGGGAGGAGTTACAGATACGCAGTATTTT.

This chain uses TRBV19 with TRBJ2-4, with 7 bases that match TRBD1. The V segment lost 5 bases and the J segment 7 bases; nucleotides outside the gene matches: 14. The CDR3 sequence is 16 residues long. The germline V gene has CDR1 LNHDA and CDR2 SQIVND (reference sequence). The CDR3 bases are TGTGCCAGTAGTTTCTCATCGACAGGGCTAGGGAACATTCAGTACTTC. As protein: CASSFSSTGLGNIQYF.

Ten or more counts support this clonotype. This chain uses TRBV12-3 or TRBV12-4 with TRBJ2-2; D is uncertain. The V gene lost 5 bases and the J gene lost 8 bases, with 9 bases spanning the gap. The length of the CDR3 is 12 residues. The CDR3 sequence is CASSPGSGELFF. CDR3 nucleotides: TGTGCCAGCAGTCCAGGATCTGGGGAGCTGTTTTTT.

The V call is TRBV29-1, the J call TRBJ2-5; 7 bases are shared with TRBD1. Looked up from germline, CDR1 is SQVTM and CDR2 is ANQGSEA. The trim removed 4 bases at V and 4 bases at J, leaving 6 bases unmatched. The CDR3 runs to 13 residues. The CDR3 sequence: CSVGRGTRETQYF. Here the CDR3 DNA reads TGCAGCGTTGGCAGGGGGACCCGAGAGACCCAGTACTTC.

This clonotype was counted ten times or more. The genes are TRBV11-1 and TRBJ2-5; D remains ambiguous. V lost 2 bases and J 5 bases, leaving 6 bases between the germline ends. The germline V gene encodes CDR1 SGHAT and CDR2 FQDESV (reference sequence). The CDR3 totals 12 residues. CDR3 amino acids: CASSLSDETQYF. CDR3 DNA: TGTGCCAGCAGCTTATCGGATGAGACCCAGTACTTC.